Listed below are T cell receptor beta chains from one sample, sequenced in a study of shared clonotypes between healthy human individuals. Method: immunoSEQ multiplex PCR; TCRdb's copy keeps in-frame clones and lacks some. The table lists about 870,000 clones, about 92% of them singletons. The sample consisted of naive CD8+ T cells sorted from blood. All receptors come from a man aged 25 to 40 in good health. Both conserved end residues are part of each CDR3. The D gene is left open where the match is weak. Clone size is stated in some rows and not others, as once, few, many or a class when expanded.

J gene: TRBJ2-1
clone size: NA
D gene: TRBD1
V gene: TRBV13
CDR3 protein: CASAPSRDRGREQFF
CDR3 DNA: TGTGCCAGCGCCCCTTCCCGGGACAGGGGGCGTGAGCAGTTCTTC

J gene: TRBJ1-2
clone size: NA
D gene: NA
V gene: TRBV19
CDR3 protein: CASLSGTRKAYGYTF
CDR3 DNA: TGTGCCAGCCTATCCGGGACAAGGAAGGCCTATGGCTACACCTTC

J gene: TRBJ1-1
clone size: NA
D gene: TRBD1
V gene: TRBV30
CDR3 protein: CAWSVGDRINTEAFF
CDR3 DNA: TGTGCCTGGAGTGTAGGGGACAGGATTAACACTGAAGCTTTCTTT

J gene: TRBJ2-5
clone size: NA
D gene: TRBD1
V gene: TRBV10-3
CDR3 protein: CAISEAADRGQETQYF
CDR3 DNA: TGTGCCATCAGTGAAGCGGCGGACAGGGGACAAGAGACCCAGTACTTC

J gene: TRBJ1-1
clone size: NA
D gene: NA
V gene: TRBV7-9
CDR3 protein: CASSFRGEGRGAEAFF
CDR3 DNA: TGTGCCAGCAGCTTCCGAGGGGAGGGGCGAGGGGCTGAAGCTTTCTTT

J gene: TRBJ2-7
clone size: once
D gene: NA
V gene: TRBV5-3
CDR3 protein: CPRSLDDTRPREGGTGYEQYF
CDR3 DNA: TGTCCCAGAAGCTTGGACGACACAAGGCCGAGGGAAGGGGGTACGGGGTACGAGCAGTACTTC

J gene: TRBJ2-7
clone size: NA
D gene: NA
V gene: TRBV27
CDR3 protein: CASSLYIGHAYEQYF
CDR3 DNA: TGTGCCAGCAGTTTATATATAGGACATGCCTACGAGCAGTACTTC

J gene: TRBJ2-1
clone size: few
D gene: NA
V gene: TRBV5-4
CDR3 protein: CASSLGHNEQFF
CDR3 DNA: TGTGCCAGCAGCTTGGGCCACAATGAGCAGTTCTTC

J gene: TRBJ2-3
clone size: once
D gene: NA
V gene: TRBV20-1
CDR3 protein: CSAYLTDTQYF
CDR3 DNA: TGCAGTGCCTACCTCACAGATACGCAGTATTTT

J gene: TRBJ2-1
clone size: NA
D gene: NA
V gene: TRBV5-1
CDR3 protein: CASREGEAVYNEQFF
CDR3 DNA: TGCGCCAGCAGGGAGGGGGAAGCGGTCTACAATGAGCAGTTCTTC

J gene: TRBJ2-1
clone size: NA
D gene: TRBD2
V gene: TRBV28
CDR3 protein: CASSPLAGGMNEQFF
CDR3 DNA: TGTGCCAGCAGTCCACTCGCGGGAGGTATGAATGAGCAGTTCTTC

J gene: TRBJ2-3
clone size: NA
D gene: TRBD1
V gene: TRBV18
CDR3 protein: CASSPGDRGSTDTQYF
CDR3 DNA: TGTGCCAGCTCACCAGGGGACAGGGGATCCACAGATACGCAGTATTTT

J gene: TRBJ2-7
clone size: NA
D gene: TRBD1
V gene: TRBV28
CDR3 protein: CASRKQGNRYEQYF
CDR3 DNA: TGTGCCAGCAGGAAACAGGGGAACAGATACGAGCAGTACTTC

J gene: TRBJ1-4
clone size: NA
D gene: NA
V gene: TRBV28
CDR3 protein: CASSLIINEKLFF
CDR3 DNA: TGTGCCAGCAGTTTAATCATTAATGAAAAACTGTTTTTT

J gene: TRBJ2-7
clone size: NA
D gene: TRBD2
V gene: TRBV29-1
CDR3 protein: CSVDTSGKQYF
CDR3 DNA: TGCAGCGTTGATACTAGCGGAAAGCAGTACTTC

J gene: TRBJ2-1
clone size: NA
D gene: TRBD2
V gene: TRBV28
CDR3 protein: CASSLLLASYNEQFF
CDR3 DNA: TGTGCCAGCAGTTTACTACTAGCGAGTTACAATGAGCAGTTCTTC

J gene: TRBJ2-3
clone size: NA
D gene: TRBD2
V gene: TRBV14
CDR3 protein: CASSKTSGGRTDTQYF
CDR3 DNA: TGTGCCAGCAGCAAAACTAGCGGGGGACGCACAGATACGCAGTATTTT

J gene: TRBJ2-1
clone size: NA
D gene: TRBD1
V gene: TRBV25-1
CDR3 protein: CASSVRTGTYNEQFF
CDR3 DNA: TGTGCCAGCAGTGTAAGGACAGGGACCTACAATGAGCAGTTCTTC

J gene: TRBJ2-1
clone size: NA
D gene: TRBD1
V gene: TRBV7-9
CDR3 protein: CASSLVRGPDNEQFF
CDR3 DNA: TGTGCCAGCAGCTTAGTGAGGGGGCCCGACAATGAGCAGTTCTTC

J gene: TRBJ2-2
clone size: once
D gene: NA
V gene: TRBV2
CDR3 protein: CAGRPGPNTGELFF
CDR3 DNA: TGTGCCGGCCGCCCCGGACCAAACACCGGGGAGCTGTTTTTT

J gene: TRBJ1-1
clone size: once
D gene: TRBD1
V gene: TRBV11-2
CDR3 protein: CASSGDRGTEAFF
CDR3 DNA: TGTGCCAGCTCAGGGGACAGGGGGACTGAAGCTTTCTTT

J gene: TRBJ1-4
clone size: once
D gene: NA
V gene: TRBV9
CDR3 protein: CASSVEPGAGEKLFF
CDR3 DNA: TGTGCCAGCAGCGTAGAACCGGGGGCGGGTGAAAAACTGTTTTTT

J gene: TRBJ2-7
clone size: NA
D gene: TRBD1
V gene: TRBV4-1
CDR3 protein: CASSQDLGTGYYEQYF
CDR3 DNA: TGCGCCAGCAGCCAAGATCTCGGGACAGGGTACTACGAGCAGTACTTC

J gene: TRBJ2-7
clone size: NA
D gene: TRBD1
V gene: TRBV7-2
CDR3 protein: CASSSTGYEQYF
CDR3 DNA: TGTGCCAGCAGCTCGACAGGGTACGAGCAGTACTTC

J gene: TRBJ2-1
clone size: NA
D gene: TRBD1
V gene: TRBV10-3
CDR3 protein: CAISGGQSSSYNEQFF
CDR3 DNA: TGTGCCATCAGTGGGGGACAGTCAAGCTCCTACAATGAGCAGTTCTTC

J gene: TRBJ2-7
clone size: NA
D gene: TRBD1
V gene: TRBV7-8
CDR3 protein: CASSLGRDRSIYEQYF
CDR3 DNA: TGTGCCAGCAGCTTAGGACGGGACAGGTCCATATACGAGCAGTACTTC

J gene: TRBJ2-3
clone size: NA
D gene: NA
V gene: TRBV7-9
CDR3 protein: CASSLGSGGQGTDTQYF
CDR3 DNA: TGTGCCAGCAGCTTAGGTAGCGGAGGGCAAGGTACAGATACGCAGTATTTT

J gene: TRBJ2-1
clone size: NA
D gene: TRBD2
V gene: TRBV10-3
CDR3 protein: CAISESWDLAGGGRNEQFF
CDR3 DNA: TGTGCCATCAGTGAGTCATGGGATCTAGCGGGAGGCGGTAGGAATGAGCAGTTCTTC

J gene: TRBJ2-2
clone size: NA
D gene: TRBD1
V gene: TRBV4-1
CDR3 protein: CASSQLIAGQGNIGELFF
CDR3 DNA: TGCGCCAGCAGCCAACTTATCGCGGGACAGGGTAACATCGGGGAGCTGTTTTTT

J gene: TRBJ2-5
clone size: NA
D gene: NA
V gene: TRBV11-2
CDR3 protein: CASSLDSLGATGLLETQYF
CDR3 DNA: TGTGCCAGCAGCTTAGATTCCCTCGGTGCAACAGGGTTATTAGAGACCCAGTACTTC

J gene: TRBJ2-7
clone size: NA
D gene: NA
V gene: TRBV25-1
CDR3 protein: CASSENLRMDTTYEQYF
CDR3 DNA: TGTGCCAGCAGTGAAAATTTGAGGATGGACACGACCTACGAGCAGTACTTC

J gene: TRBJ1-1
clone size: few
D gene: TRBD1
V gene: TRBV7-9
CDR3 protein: CASSQRDRDNTEAFF
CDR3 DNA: TGTGCCAGCAGCCAACGGGACAGGGATAACACTGAAGCTTTCTTT

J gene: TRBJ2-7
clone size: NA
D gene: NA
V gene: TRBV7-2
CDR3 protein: CASSLGSGGPTYEQYF
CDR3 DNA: TGTGCCAGCAGCTTAGGATCCGGAGGTCCAACCTACGAGCAGTACTTC

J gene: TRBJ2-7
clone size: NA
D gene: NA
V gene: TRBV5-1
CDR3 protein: CASSPGLSYEQYF
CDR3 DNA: TGCGCCAGCAGCCCGGGACTTTCCTACGAGCAGTACTTC

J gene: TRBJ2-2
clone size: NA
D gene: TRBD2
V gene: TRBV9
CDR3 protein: CASSLGTSGRIPYTGELFF
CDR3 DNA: TGTGCCAGCAGCCTAGGGACTAGCGGGAGAATCCCTTACACCGGGGAGCTGTTTTTT

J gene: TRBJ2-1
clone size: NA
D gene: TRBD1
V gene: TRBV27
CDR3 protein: CASSFPGQGPYNEQFF
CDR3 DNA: TGTGCCAGCAGTTTCCCGGGACAGGGCCCCTACAATGAGCAGTTCTTC

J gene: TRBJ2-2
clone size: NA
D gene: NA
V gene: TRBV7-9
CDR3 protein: CASSLGRDTVGELFF
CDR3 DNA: TGTGCCAGCAGCTTAGGCCGGGACACGGTCGGGGAGCTGTTTTTT

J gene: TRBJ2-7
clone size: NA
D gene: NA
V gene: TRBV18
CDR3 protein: CASSPRTASSYEQYF
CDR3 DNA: TGTGCCAGCTCACCACGTACAGCGAGCTCCTACGAGCAGTACTTC

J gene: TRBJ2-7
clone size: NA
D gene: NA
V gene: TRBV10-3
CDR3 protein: CAISDLLNPYEQYF
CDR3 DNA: TGTGCCATCAGTGATCTATTAAACCCCTACGAGCAGTACTTC

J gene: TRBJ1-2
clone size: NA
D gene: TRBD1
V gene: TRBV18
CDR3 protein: CASSPGTGGAYYGYTF
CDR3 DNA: TGTGCCAGCTCACCCGGGACAGGGGGCGCTTACTATGGCTACACCTTC

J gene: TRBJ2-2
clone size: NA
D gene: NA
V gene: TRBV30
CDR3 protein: CAWPLRGELFF
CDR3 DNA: TGTGCCTGGCCACTCCGCGGGGAGCTGTTTTTT

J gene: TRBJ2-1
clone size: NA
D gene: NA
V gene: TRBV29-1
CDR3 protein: CSAVKDNEQFF
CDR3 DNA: TGCAGCGCTGTAAAAGACAATGAGCAGTTCTTC

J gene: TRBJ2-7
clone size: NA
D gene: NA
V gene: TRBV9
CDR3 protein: CASSVAADEQYF
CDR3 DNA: TGTGCCAGCAGCGTAGCGGCGGACGAGCAGTACTTC

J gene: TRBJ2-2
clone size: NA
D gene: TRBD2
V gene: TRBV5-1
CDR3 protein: CASSSNRGLAEITGELFF
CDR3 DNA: TGCGCCAGCAGCTCAAACCGGGGACTAGCGGAAATCACCGGGGAGCTGTTTTTT

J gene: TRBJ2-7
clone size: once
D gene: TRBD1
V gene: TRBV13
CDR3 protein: CASSLGTGTYEQYF
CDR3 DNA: TGTGCCAGCAGCTTGGGGACAGGCACCTACGAGCAGTACTTC

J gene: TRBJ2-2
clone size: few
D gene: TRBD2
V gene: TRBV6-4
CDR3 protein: CASSDGRANTGELFF
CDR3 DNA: TGTGCCAGCAGTGACGGGAGGGCCAACACCGGGGAGCTGTTTTTT

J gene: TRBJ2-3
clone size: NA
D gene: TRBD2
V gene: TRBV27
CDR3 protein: CASSPGLAGSTDTQYF
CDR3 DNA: TGTGCCAGCAGTCCCGGACTAGCGGGTTCTACAGATACGCAGTATTTT

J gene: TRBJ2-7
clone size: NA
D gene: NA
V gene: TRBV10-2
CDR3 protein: CASSDEVGLYEQYF
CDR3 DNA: TGCGCCAGCAGTGATGAAGTCGGCCTCTACGAGCAGTACTTC

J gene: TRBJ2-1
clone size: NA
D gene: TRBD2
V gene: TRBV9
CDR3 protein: CASSVGRTSGIGSSYNEQFF
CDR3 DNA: TGTGCCAGCAGCGTAGGTCGGACTAGCGGGATAGGGAGCTCCTACAATGAGCAGTTCTTC

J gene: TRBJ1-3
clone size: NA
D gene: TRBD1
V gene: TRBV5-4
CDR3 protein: CASSLGTGGPDASGNTIYF
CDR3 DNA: TGTGCCAGCAGCTTGGGGACAGGTGGACCCGACGCTTCTGGAAACACCATATATTTT

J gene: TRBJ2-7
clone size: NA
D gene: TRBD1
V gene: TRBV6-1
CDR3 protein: CASSEGWGQGAFEQYF
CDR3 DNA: TGTGCCAGCAGTGAGGGGTGGGGACAGGGGGCGTTCGAGCAGTACTTC

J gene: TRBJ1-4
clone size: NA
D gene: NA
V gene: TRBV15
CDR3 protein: CATSRDLGGAGEKLFF
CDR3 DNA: TGTGCCACCAGCAGAGATCTGGGAGGGGCTGGTGAAAAACTGTTTTTT

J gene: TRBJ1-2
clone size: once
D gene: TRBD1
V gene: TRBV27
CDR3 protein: CASSLSRWNADRGRGYTF
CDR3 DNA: TGTGCCAGCAGTTTATCGCGTTGGAACGCGGACAGGGGGCGCGGCTACACCTTC

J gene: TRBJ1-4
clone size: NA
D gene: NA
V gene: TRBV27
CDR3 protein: CASSRGGLEEKLFF
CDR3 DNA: TGTGCCAGCTCCCGGGGGGGGCTCGAGGAAAAACTGTTTTTT

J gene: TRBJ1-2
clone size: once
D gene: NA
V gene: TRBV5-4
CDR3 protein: CASSSLELGRYGYTF
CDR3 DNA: TGTGCCAGCAGCTCCCTCGAATTAGGTCGGTATGGCTACACCTTC

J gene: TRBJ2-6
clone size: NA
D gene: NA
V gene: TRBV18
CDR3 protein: CASSPSRGSSGANVLTF
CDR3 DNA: TGTGCCAGCTCACCATCCAGGGGCAGCTCTGGGGCCAACGTCCTGACTTTC

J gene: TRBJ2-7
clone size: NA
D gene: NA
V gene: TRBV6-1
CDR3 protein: CASSQQGSSYEQYF
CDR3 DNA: TGTGCCAGCAGCCAACAGGGTTCCTCTTACGAGCAGTACTTC

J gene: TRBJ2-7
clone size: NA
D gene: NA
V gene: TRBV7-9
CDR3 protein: CASSSTSSSRKNEQYF
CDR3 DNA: TGTGCCAGCAGCTCTACTAGTAGTAGTAGGAAGAACGAGCAGTACTTC

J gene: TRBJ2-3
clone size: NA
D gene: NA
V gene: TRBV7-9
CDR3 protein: CASSDGAVWTDTQYF
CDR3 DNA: TGTGCCAGCAGCGACGGGGCAGTTTGGACAGATACGCAGTATTTT

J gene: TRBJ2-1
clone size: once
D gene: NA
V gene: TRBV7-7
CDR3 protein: CASSLSGPSPYNEQFF
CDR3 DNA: TGTGCTAGCAGCTTAAGTGGTCCTAGTCCGTACAATGAGCAGTTCTTC